The T cell receptor beta chain described here comes from a study of low-dose radiotherapy and immunotherapy resistance in tumors. Turning to the study itself: Cohort 1 received 0.5 Gy per fraction every 2 weeks, totaling 6.5 Gy. Every six weeks patients received intravenous ipilimumab 1 mg/kg, and every two weeks they received intravenous nivolumab 240 mg.

The CDR3 is 12 residues long. V lost 1 base, J lost 0 bases, and 1 base lay in between. CDR1 and CDR2 from the germline V gene are GTSNPN and SVGIG (reference sequence). Time point defined: after trial treatment. Treatment given: LDRT plus nivolumab, ipilimumab, low-dose cyclophosphamide and aspirin (RACIN trial). Advanced solid tumors lacking tumor-infiltrating lymphocytes characterized eligible patients. Covering alpha and beta chains, TRAV- and TRBV-specific primers were used for the first-strand cDNA. TCR amplification used around 19 PCR cycles, a constant-region primer and a V-primer adapter. Each CDR3 protein gets one entry after TCRdb re-called the reads with MiXCR. The data show roughly 95,000 distinct CDR3 sequences, with 20% to 25% seen just once and around 13% held by the top ten.

This clonotype was obtained from a female donor with ovarian cancer. V and J are TRBV30 and TRBJ1-5; D remains ambiguous. The sample was PBMCs, taken after low-dose radiotherapy plus immunotherapy. The CDR3 protein is CAWSGSNQPQHF. DNA for the CDR3: TGTGCCTGGAGTGGTAGCAATCAGCCCCAGCATTTT.